A single sample gave rise to the 18 T cell receptor beta chains below, sequenced in a study of beta chain features in type 1 diabetes (dated by TCRdb to 2016 to 2019). Preparation of the library involved the immunoSEQ multiplex PCR assay. The entire isolated RNA was reverse transcribed using the High Capacity cDNA Reverse Transcription Kit, and thus expressed TCRB transcripts were sequenced. The source is immuneACCESS, and TCRdb retained only in-frame sequences with V and J called. Part of the clones is not carried over; for the studies checked, unresolved V genes explain less than half of this, and the remainder is unexplained. The sample contains approximately 37,000 clones, 64% of them found a single time. The leading ten clones occupy 2% to 2.5% of the sample. The specimen was Tregs from blood. The cell subset or site label, read with the paper, signifies: regulatory CD4+ T cells. These receptors were obtained from a woman aged 25 to 39 in good health.

This clone was counted a single time. The chain links TRBV6-6 to TRBJ2-1; 11 nucleotides align to TRBD2. Trimming removed 7 bases from V and 6 bases from J; junction bases left unmatched: 8. In germline, CDR1 is MNHNY, CDR2 SVGAGI (reference sequence). There are 15 residues in the CDR3. CDR3 amino acids: CASTMGLAGGNEQFF. CDR3 bases: TGTGCCAGCACCATGGGCCTAGCGGGGGGCAATGAGCAGTTCTTC.

The CDR3 bases are TGTGCCAGCAGCTTGCTAGGGGTAAGCTCACCCCTCCACTTT. It translates to CASSLLGVSSPLHF. The gene calls are TRBV5-6 and TRBJ1-6; a possible D gene is TRBD1 (5 bases). CDR3 length: 14 residues. Germline CDR1 SGHDT, CDR2 YYEEEE. Trimming removed 1 base at V and 10 bases at J, with 12 bases between.

The chain uses TRBV28 and TRBJ2-4; D is possibly TRBD2 (5 bases). Deletions cut 2 bases from V and 9 bases from J, with 8 bases between. CDR3 length: 12 amino acids. Per the germline V gene, CDR1 is MDHEN and CDR2 is SYDVKM. The CDR3 coding sequence is TGTGCCAGCAGTTTAGAGGGTAGCATTCAGTACTTC. Its translation is CASSLEGSIQYF.

V and J are TRBV14 and TRBJ2-5; the match to TRBD2 covers 13 bases. The CDR3 contains 15 residues. Germline lookup yields CDR1 SGHDN and CDR2 FVKESK. The V segment lost 4 bases and the J segment 5 bases; nucleotides outside the gene matches: 4. The CDR3 DNA reads TGTGCCAGCAGCCGTAGGACTAGCGGGAGTGAGACCCAGTACTTC. It codes for CASSRRTSGSETQYF.

The chain carries TRBV15 and TRBJ1-5; D is ambiguous. Trimming pared 0 bases from V and 4 bases from J, leaving 7 bases between. The CDR3 has 14 residues. The germline V gene has CDR1 LNHNV and CDR2 YYDKDF (reference sequence). CDR3 amino acids: CATSRDPTNQPQHF. In DNA, the CDR3 is TGTGCCACCAGCAGAGATCCCACAAATCAGCCCCAGCATTTT.

CDR3 residues: CASSNRVHASGNYEQYF. Written as DNA, the CDR3 is TGTGCCAGCAGCAATCGGGTCCATGCTAGCGGGAACTACGAGCAGTACTTC. The chain employs TRBV5-4 and TRBJ2-7; 9 bases agree with TRBD2. After removal of 4 bases from V and 3 bases from J, the junction contained 14 bases not matched to a gene. CDR1 is SGHNT and CDR2 is YYREEE in the germline V gene (reference sequence). The CDR3 length is 17 residues.

V is TRBV18 and J is TRBJ2-7; 13 bases are a match to TRBD2. CDR1 is KGHSH, CDR2 LQKENI, per germline. After removal of 3 bases from V and 4 bases from J, the junction contained 3 bases not matched to a gene. The CDR3 is made up of 15 amino acids. As DNA, the CDR3 is TGTGCCAGCTCACCCCAACTAGCGGGAGGGTACGAGCAGTACTTC. Protein sequence: CASSPQLAGGYEQYF.

V and J are TRBV5-1 and TRBJ2-1; possibly TRBD1 for D (5 bases). Germline CDR1 reads SGHRS; CDR2 reads YFSETQ. The CDR3 sequence is 13 residues long. Deletions cut 0 bases from V and 8 bases from J, with 9 bases between. CDR3 nucleotides: TGCGCCAGCAGCTTGGGGCAGGGCGATGAGCAGTTCTTC. It is translated as CASSLGQGDEQFF.

V and J are TRBV4-2 and TRBJ2-5; no clear D gene. The J call may not be correct, given that the DNA end is closer to TRBJ2-7. The CDR3 is 14 amino acids. The germline V gene encodes CDR1 LGHNA and CDR2 YNFKEQ. The CDR3 region has the DNA TGTGCCAGCAGCCAAAGAGCGCTAGGATCCGAGCAGTACTTC. It codes for CASSQRALGSEQYF.

The chain is built from TRBV5-1 and TRBJ2-1, with 12 bases lining up with TRBD2. The V gene end was trimmed by 4 bases and the J gene end by 1 base; junction bases not matched to a gene: 3. The CDR3 contains 16 residues. CDR1 and CDR2 (germline): SGHRS, YFSETQ. CDR3 sequence (DNA): TGCGCCAGCAGCGAGGGACTAGCGGGTTCCTACAATGAGCAGTTCTTC. Amino acids: CASSEGLAGSYNEQFF.

The chain is built from TRBV29-1 and TRBJ2-3; 7 nucleotides agree with TRBD2. V lost 1 base, J lost 3 bases, and 13 bases stayed unmatched. Germline lookup yields CDR1 SQVTM and CDR2 ANQGSEA. This CDR3 is built from 17 residues. CDR3 region: CSVEAHRLATGTDTQYF. Written as DNA, the CDR3 is TGCAGCGTTGAAGCTCACAGACTAGCAACGGGGACAGATACGCAGTATTTT.

The chain employs TRBV29-1 and TRBJ2-7, with 10 bases matching TRBD2. CDR1 SQVTM and CDR2 ANQGSEA come from the germline V gene. CDR3 length: 17 amino acids. V shed 1 base and J 6 bases; nucleotides not matched to a gene: 15. The CDR3 reads CSVEALKGLAGVGEQYF. Here the CDR3 DNA reads TGCAGCGTTGAAGCTCTGAAGGGGCTAGCGGGAGTGGGCGAGCAGTACTTC.

The rearrangement links TRBV19 to TRBJ1-1; 7 bases line up with TRBD1. Trimming took 6 bases from V and 5 from J; bases not matched to a gene: 9. CDR3 length equals 14 residues. Germline V gene lookup returns CDR1 LNHDA and CDR2 SQIVND (reference sequence). This CDR3 is CASRETGRWTEAFF. The CDR3, as DNA: TGTGCCAGTAGGGAGACAGGGAGGTGGACTGAAGCTTTCTTT.

This clone showed up just once. The chain links TRBV4-2 to TRBJ1-1; TRBD1 aligns across 7 bases. Germline CDR1 LGHNA, CDR2 YNFKEQ. Trimming removed 5 bases from V and 4 bases from J; junction bases left unmatched: 10. The CDR3 spans 15 residues. The CDR3 sequence is CASSDPQGFGTEAFF. Written as DNA, the CDR3 is TGTGCCAGCAGCGACCCACAGGGGTTCGGCACTGAAGCTTTCTTT.

The chain combines TRBV7-2 with TRBJ2-7; 8 positions match TRBD2. V shed 5 bases, J shed 0 bases, and the junction held 6 bases outside the gene matches. CDR3 length: 15 residues. Germline CDR1 reads SGHTA; CDR2 reads FQGNSA. CDR3 DNA: TGTGCCAGCAGCGTAAGCGGGAGACCCTCCTACGAGCAGTACTTC. This encodes CASSVSGRPSYEQYF.

In its sample, this clone was seen once. The chain carries TRBV2 and TRBJ2-7, with 7 bases aligning to TRBD1. Germline V gene sequence: CDR1 SNHLY, CDR2 FYNNEI. J was trimmed by 2 bases and V by 3 bases; bases with no gene match: 4. The CDR3 extends over 14 amino acids. The CDR3 sequence is CASSDGRGPYEQYF. The CDR3 nucleotides read TGTGCCAGCAGTGATGGTAGGGGGCCCTACGAGCAGTACTTC.

J is TRBJ2-1 and V is TRBV7-2, with 11 bases lining up with TRBD2. The length of the CDR3 is 15 residues. The germline gives CDR1 SGHTA, CDR2 FQGNSA. V dropped 2 bases and J dropped 6; count of bases not matched to a gene: 3. The CDR3 DNA reads as TGTGCCAGCAGCTTAACTAGCGGGAGAGCCAATGAGCAGTTCTTC. This sequence encodes CASSLTSGRANEQFF.

In its sample, this clone was seen a few times. The chain employs TRBV7-2 and TRBJ2-1, with 12 bases fitting TRBD2. The length of the CDR3 is 16 residues. Germline V lookup: CDR1 SGHTA, CDR2 FQGNSA. V shed 3 bases and J 7 bases; nucleotides not matched to a gene: 7. CDR3 sequence (DNA): TGTGCCAGCAGCTTTCTTAGGACTAGCGGGACTAATGAGCAGTTCTTC. Residues: CASSFLRTSGTNEQFF. Variable domain in full (rest from reference TRBV7-2 and TRBJ2-1): GAGVSQSPSNKVTEKGKDVELRCDPISGHTALYWYRQSLGQGLEFLIYFQGNSAPDKSGLPSDRFSAERTGGSVSTLTIQRTQQEDSAVYLCASSFLRTSGTNEQFFGPGTRLTVL.